One TCR beta chain is described in this entry. There is no known antigen for this receptor. Per-base quality was not reported, and no clone a single base away is much larger than it. The library was obtained by RT-PCR. The run used an Illumina HiSeq 2500. TCRdb reanalyzed the raw reads on its own, using fastp at Q25 for trimming and MiXCR for clone calling, and kept in-frame beta chains. Identical CDR3 proteins give one entry, which carries the most common genes and DNA. For this sample there are fewer than 4,500 distinct CDR3 sequences; less than 90% appear just once. In total, the top ten clones hold 2.5% to 3.5% of the sample. The CDR3 has 13 amino acids, counting the end cysteine and phenylalanine. Only the CDR3 DNA is retained, 39 bases long and in frame from the first base. CDR1 and CDR2, per the germline V gene, are SGHVS and FNYEAQ. After removal of 5 bases from V and 5 bases from J, the junction retains 3 bases not matched to a gene.

The entry originates in a study of yellow fever vaccine responses in identical twins (dated by TCRdb to between 2017 and 2018). For the study in its entirety: Focusing on identical twins, the study followed the T cell clones that responded to the vaccine, and did so with precision.

Here is what the overall study found, with its caveats: The T cell response to vaccination in identical twins was reported by the authors to appear partly convergent and partly personalized.

This specimen consisted of T cells from blood (PBMCs), unsorted or a sorted subset (not recorded which), obtained before or after yellow fever vaccination (not recorded which). The TCR sequence derives from a woman between 18 and 30 years old who received the yellow fever vaccine. Donor details come from another sample of the same person, matched by shared clones. This chain is built from TRBV7-6 and TRBJ2-3; the junction holds 8 bases that match TRBD2. CDR3 protein: CASSLGTRDTQYF. The nucleotide sequence reads as follows: TGTGCCAGCAGCCTCGGGACTAGAGATACGCAGTATTTT. Here the CDR3 is joined to the reference TRBV7-6 and TRBJ2-3 genes, and the full variable domain is: GAGVSQSPRYKVTKRGQDVALRCDPISGHVSLYWYRQALGQGPEFLTYFNYEAQQDKSGLPNDRFSAERPEGSISTLTIQRTEQRDSAMYRCASSLGTRDTQYFGPGTRLTVL.